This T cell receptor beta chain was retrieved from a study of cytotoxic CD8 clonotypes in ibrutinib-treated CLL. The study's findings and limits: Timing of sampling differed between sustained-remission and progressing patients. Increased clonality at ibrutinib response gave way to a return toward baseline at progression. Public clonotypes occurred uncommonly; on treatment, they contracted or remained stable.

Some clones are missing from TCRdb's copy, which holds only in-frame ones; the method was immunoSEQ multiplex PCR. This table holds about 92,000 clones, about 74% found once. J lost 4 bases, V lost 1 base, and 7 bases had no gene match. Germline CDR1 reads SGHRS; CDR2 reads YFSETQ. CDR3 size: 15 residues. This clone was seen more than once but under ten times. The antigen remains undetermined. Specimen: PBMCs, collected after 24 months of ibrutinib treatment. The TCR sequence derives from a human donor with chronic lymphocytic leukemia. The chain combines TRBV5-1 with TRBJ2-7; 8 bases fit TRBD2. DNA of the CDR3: TGCGCCAGCAGCTTGAGCGGGAGACCTCTATACGAGCAGTACTTC. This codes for CASSLSGRPLYEQYF.